This T cell receptor beta chain was obtained from a study of T cell clones after liver transplantation. Broader study findings: Migration into the graft, not deletion, may explain lost graft donor-reactive T cells.

The repertoire was sequenced with immunoSEQ multiplex PCR; TCRdb's copy has only in-frame clones and lacks some. The sample includes thousands of clones, 30% to 40% seen only once; the top ten take about a sixth. Proliferating CFSE-low MLR cells were sequenced to define alloreactive TCRbeta sequences. Notes on this clone: The target antigen is unknown.

Input material: CD4+ T cells from cultured PBMCs. The TCR comes from a human patient who received a liver transplant. A subset of T cells may come from the graft donor.

The CDR3 DNA is TGTGCCAGCAGTTACCCGTTGGGTGAAGCTTTCTTT. It translates to CASSYPLGEAFF. V usage is TRBV6-6 and J usage is TRBJ1-1; D remains unclear. The CDR3 covers 12 residues. CDR1 and CDR2 from the germline V gene are MNHNY and SVGAGI (reference sequence). V lost 2 bases, J lost 7 bases, and 8 bases lay in between.